This T cell receptor (beta chain) was recovered during a study of response to subunit inactivated influenza vaccine. Regarding the study as a whole: Seasonal influenza vaccination, on each occasion, was suggested by the authors to recruit few new T cells.

Only a few counts were recorded for this clonotype. Its antigen is unknown. TCRdb reprocessed the RT-PCR reads with MiXCR, giving one entry per CDR3 protein. The repertoire holds approximately 530,000 distinct CDR3 sequences, approximately 13% seen once, with around 13% in the top ten. CDR1 and CDR2 (germline): SGHTA, FQGNSA. V was trimmed by 1 base and J by 0 bases, leaving 9 bases between them. This CDR3 region has 16 residues. The sequencing here drew on PBMCs from blood, taken 40 to 50 days after vaccination. The TCR comes from a man aged 45-60 years who received an inactivated influenza vaccine. The chain couples TRBV7-2 to TRBJ2-2; no clear D. The CDR3 sequence: CASSLEVNTNTGELFF. The DNA for the CDR3 is TGTGCCAGCAGCTTAGAGGTTAATACGAACACCGGGGAGCTGTTTTTT.